One and the same sample provided the 28 T cell receptor beta chains below, sequenced in a study of cytomegalovirus exposure and HLA in healthy donors. Amplification used 60 Vbeta primers and 13 Jbeta primers. Assay: immunoSEQ multiplex PCR; the TCRdb copy retains only in-frame clones and omits some. The data contain 73,000 or so clones, roughly four fifths of them singletons. Sequenced sample: PBMCs. The source of these receptors is a human donor in good health.

This clone was counted once. The rearrangement links TRBV2 to TRBJ2-3; 9 bases agree with TRBD2. The CDR3 has 15 amino acids. V shed 7 bases, J shed 7 bases, and the junction held 12 bases outside the gene matches. Germline-derived CDR1 and CDR2 are SNHLY and FYNNEI. CDR3 sequence reads: CASKASGANVHTQYF. DNA of the CDR3: TGTGCCAGCAAGGCTAGCGGGGCGAACGTACATACGCAGTATTTT.

The chain carries TRBV7-3 and TRBJ2-2; 11 bases agree with TRBD2. Germline V gene sequence: CDR1 SGHTA, CDR2 FQGTGA. This CDR3 has 16 amino acids. Trimming took 5 bases from V and 1 from J; bases not matched to a gene: 3. The CDR3 loop reads CASSETSGGNTGELFF. The CDR3 nucleotides are TGTGCCAGCAGCGAAACTAGCGGGGGGAACACCGGGGAGCTGTTTTTT.

This clone came up a few times. One end of the junction does not line up with germline, which may come from a read error. This chain uses TRBV5-1 with TRBJ1-5; D is unclear. CDR3 length equals 15 residues. The germline CDR1 and CDR2 sequences are SGHRS and YFSETQ. The CDR3 spells CASSLVGSSNQPQHF. In nucleotides, the CDR3 is TGTGCCAGCAGCTTGGTGGGGAGTAGCAATCAGCCCCAGCATTTT.

The J gene is TRBJ2-6, the V gene TRBV7-3, with TRBD2 identical over 7 bases. CDR3 length equals 16 residues. V shed 5 bases, J shed 3 bases, and the junction held 7 bases outside the gene matches. From germline, CDR1 is SGHTA and CDR2 FQGTGA. Here the CDR3 reads CASSPARGYGANVLTF. Here the CDR3 DNA reads TGTGCCAGCAGCCCGGCGCGGGGGTATGGGGCCAACGTCCTGACTTTC.

The chain carries TRBV4-3 and TRBJ1-1; D unclear. Germline loops: CDR1 LGHNA, CDR2 YSLEER. V gave up 0 bases and J gave up 3 bases, with 5 bases separating them. The length of the CDR3 is 13 residues. The CDR3 DNA reads as TGCGCCAGCAGCCAAGACTACGACACTGAAGCTTTCTTT. Translating it yields CASSQDYDTEAFF.

CDR3 sequence (DNA): TGTGCCAGCAGCCCTGGGGACGGGGGGGATGAAAAACTGTTTTTT. Translating gives CASSPGDGGDEKLFF. The V gene is TRBV5-4, the J gene TRBJ1-4; maybe TRBD1 (5 bases). Trimming stripped 4 bases from V and 6 bases from J, with 16 bases between. The CDR3 consists of 15 residues. Germline V gene data show CDR1 as SGHNT and CDR2 as YYREEE (reference sequence).

This rearrangement joins TRBV28 to TRBJ2-1, with 7 bases that match TRBD2. Germline CDR1 reads MDHEN; CDR2 reads SYDVKM. The CDR3 loop spans 14 amino acids. The ends lost 6 bases at V and 5 bases at J; junction bases unmatched: 7. The CDR3 region is CASSPGGGDNEQFF. The CDR3 DNA reads TGTGCCAGCAGCCCTGGCGGGGGTGACAATGAGCAGTTCTTC.

The chain has TRBV6-5 and TRBJ1-4, with D perhaps matching TRBD1 (6 bases). In germline, CDR1 is MNHEY, CDR2 SVGAGI. V gave up 2 bases and J gave up 3 bases, with 10 bases separating them. There are 15 residues in the CDR3. The CDR3 reads CASSYAQGANEKLFF. The DNA for the CDR3 is TGTGCCAGCAGTTACGCACAGGGTGCTAATGAAAAACTGTTTTTT.

V gene TRBV11-1 combines with J gene TRBJ2-7, with 8 bases matching TRBD2. Germline CDR1 reads SGHAT; CDR2 reads FQDESV (reference sequence). The CDR3 has 17 amino acids. V was clipped by 4 bases and J by 2 bases; unmatched bases: 13. CDR3 nucleotide sequence: TGTGCCAGCAGCTCCCGCCAGGCTGGACTAGCCGCCTACGAGCAGTACTTC. Translated: CASSSRQAGLAAYEQYF.

The chain recombines TRBV18 with TRBJ1-5; no clear D. The CDR3 runs to 14 residues. Germline lookup yields CDR1 KGHSH and CDR2 LQKENI. Trimming left V 5 bases short and J 7 bases short, with 15 bases between. CDR3 in amino acids: CASSVEPGDQPQHF. The CDR3 DNA reads as TGTGCCAGCTCAGTTGAACCGGGAGACCAGCCCCAGCATTTT.

The V gene is TRBV9, the J gene TRBJ2-3, with 8 bases that match TRBD1. J gave up 0 bases and V 0 bases, and 3 bases lay outside the gene matches. The germline gives CDR1 SGDLS, CDR2 YYNGEE. The CDR3 length is 16 residues. CDR3 nucleotide sequence: TGTGCCAGCAGCGTAGCTACAGGGGGAAGCACAGATACGCAGTATTTT. It is translated as CASSVATGGSTDTQYF.

A few counts support this clone. The chain recombines TRBV5-1 with TRBJ2-3, with 11 bases lining up with TRBD2. Germline V gene data show CDR1 as SGHRS and CDR2 as YFSETQ. CDR3 length: 15 amino acids. The V and J ends lost 1 base and 6 bases, in that order; junction bases with no gene match: 4. The CDR3 sequence is CASSLWLAGGDTQYF. Written as DNA, the CDR3 is TGCGCCAGCAGCTTGTGGTTAGCGGGGGGGGATACGCAGTATTTT.

The J gene is TRBJ2-7, the V gene TRBV5-1, with TRBD1 matching over 8 bases. Germline V lookup: CDR1 SGHRS, CDR2 YFSETQ. V shed 4 bases and J 3 bases; nucleotides not matched to a gene: 6. CDR3 length equals 14 residues. CDR3 sequence (DNA): TGCGCCAGCAGCCCCGACAGGGGTAGCTACGAGCAGTACTTC. Its protein product is CASSPDRGSYEQYF.

The V and J genes are TRBV6-8 and TRBJ2-3; 9 bases agree with TRBD2. The J segment lost 7 bases and the V segment lost 3 bases, leaving 8 bases of the junction unmatched. There are 15 residues in the CDR3. Germline V gene lookup returns CDR1 MNHGY and CDR2 SAAAGT. The chain's CDR3 is CASSYPTSGQYTQYF. The DNA of the CDR3 is TGTGCCAGCAGTTATCCGACTAGCGGCCAGTATACGCAGTATTTT.

The rearrangement links TRBV5-1 to TRBJ1-1; tentatively, D is TRBD1 (6 bases). The germline CDR1 and CDR2 sequences are SGHRS and YFSETQ. The germline V and J ends were trimmed by 0 bases and 3 bases, with 12 bases remaining between them. The CDR3 has 15 residues. CDR3 region: CASSLVGAGDTEAFF. The CDR3 DNA reads as TGCGCCAGCAGCTTGGTGGGGGCTGGGGACACTGAAGCTTTCTTT.

This clone was counted once. This chain joins TRBV11-3 and TRBJ2-7, with D perhaps matching TRBD1 (6 bases). Germline CDR1 reads SGHNT; CDR2 reads YENEEA. The V and J ends lost 3 bases and 8 bases respectively, with 11 bases between them. The CDR3 consists of 12 residues. CDR3 coding DNA: TGTGCCAGCAGCTTCACAGGGAGCAAGCAGTACTTC. Its protein product is CASSFTGSKQYF.

V is TRBV18 and J is TRBJ2-3; the match to TRBD2 covers 11 bases. Germline trimming cut 4 bases from V and 1 base from J; bases unmatched to any gene: 1. The CDR3 has 15 residues. Per germline, CDR1 KGHSH and CDR2 LQKENI. The CDR3 bases are TGTGCCAGCTCACTGACTAGCGGGGGCACAGATACGCAGTATTTT. Translated, it gives CASSLTSGGTDTQYF.

In this sample, this clone turned up a few times. The rearrangement links TRBV5-6 to TRBJ2-7; D remains ambiguous. The V end lost 0 bases, the J end lost 2 bases, and 3 bases lay between the germline ends. Germline V gives CDR1 SGHDT, CDR2 YYEEEE. The CDR3 runs 12 residues. The DNA for the CDR3 is TGTGCCAGCAGCTTGGCTGCCTACGAGCAGTACTTC. It encodes CASSLAAYEQYF.

The chain recombines TRBV7-9 with TRBJ2-1, with 8 bases lining up with TRBD2. The CDR3 covers 17 residues. Per the germline V gene, CDR1 is SEHNR and CDR2 is FQNEAQ (reference sequence). V lost 2 bases and J lost 9; bases outside the gene matches: 15. CDR3 DNA sequence: TGTGCCAGCAGCTTACCCAGCGGGGGAGCCCCGTGGGGTGAGCAGTTCTTC. Translated: CASSLPSGGAPWGEQFF.

The V call is TRBV21-1, the J call TRBJ2-1; the listed D gene, TRBD1, was not tested against the DNA. TRBV21-1 is a known pseudogene. This CDR3 spans 22 amino acids. The CDR3 protein is CASSKGLSSGTGAFGDTNEQFF. CDR3 DNA: TGTGCCAGCAGCAAAGGGCTTAGTTCGGGAACAGGGGCCTTTGGCGATACCAATGAGCAGTTCTTC.

This clone was seen a handful of times. The gene calls are TRBV5-6 and TRBJ1-2, with a possible D match to TRBD1 (6 bases). This CDR3 region has 15 residues. V dropped 4 bases and J dropped 5 bases, with 18 bases sitting between them. Germline CDR1 is SGHDT and CDR2 is YYEEEE. CDR3 DNA sequence: TGTGCCAGCAGCCCAACCACCCACAGGGAGTATGGCTACACCTTC. Translation: CASSPTTHREYGYTF.

The CDR3 DNA reads as TGTGCCAGCAGGGGCCAGGGGGCATCTGAAGCTTTCTTT. This encodes CASRGQGASEAFF. This chain joins TRBV27 and TRBJ1-1; 8 bases are a match to TRBD1. Germline CDR1 MNHEY, CDR2 SMNVEV (reference sequence). CDR3 length: 13 amino acids. V lost 6 bases to trimming and J lost 6 bases; unmatched junction nucleotides: 6.

V usage is TRBV19 and J usage is TRBJ1-2; a weak D match, TRBD1 (6 bases). CDR3 length: 15 amino acids. Germline loops: CDR1 LNHDA, CDR2 SQIVND (reference sequence). The V and J ends lost 0 bases and 1 base respectively, with 9 bases between them. The CDR3 DNA is TGTGCCAGTAGTATAGAAGGGGGTTTTAACTATGGCTACACCTTC. This encodes CASSIEGGFNYGYTF.

The gene calls are TRBV11-2 and TRBJ2-2, with TRBD2 identical over 8 bases. Germline V lookup: CDR1 SGHAT, CDR2 FQNNGV. The CDR3 is 17 amino acids. With 0 bases clipped from V and 0 bases from J, the junction kept 3 bases outside the gene matches. CDR3 sequence (DNA): TGTGCCAGCAGCTTAGATTTCGGGGGGGCGAACACCGGGGAGCTGTTTTTT. This encodes CASSLDFGGANTGELFF.

This clone showed up just once. This chain links TRBV6-5 with TRBJ1-1; D perhaps matches TRBD1 (5 bases). CDR1 and CDR2 from the germline V gene are MNHEY and SVGAGI. The CDR3 covers 14 residues. Trimming removed 6 bases at V and 7 bases at J, with 18 bases between. CDR3 residues: CASSPSWGVREAFF. In DNA form, the CDR3 reads TGTGCCAGCAGCCCTTCCTGGGGGGTACGTGAAGCTTTCTTT.

The CDR3 loop reads CASSLNSGGRETQYF. The CDR3, as DNA: TGTGCCAGCAGCTTAAATAGCGGGGGAAGGGAGACCCAGTACTTC. V usage is TRBV7-3 and J usage is TRBJ2-5; 9 positions agree with TRBD2. Germline V lookup: CDR1 SGHTA, CDR2 FQGTGA. The CDR3 totals 15 residues. With 1 base clipped from V and 5 bases from J, the junction kept 5 bases outside the gene matches. Complete variable domain (other parts from reference TRBV7-3 and TRBJ2-5): GAGVSQTPSNKVTEKGKYVELRCDPISGHTALYWYRQSLGQGPEFLIYFQGTGAADDSGLPNDRFFAVRPEGSVSTLKIQRTERGDSAVYLCASSLNSGGRETQYFGPGTRLLVL.

V usage is TRBV30 and J usage is TRBJ1-5, with D maybe TRBD1 (5 bases). Germline V gives CDR1 GTSNPN, CDR2 SVGIG (reference sequence). The V and J ends lost 2 bases and 4 bases respectively, with 15 bases between them. The CDR3 consists of 15 residues. The CDR3 DNA sequence: TGTGCCTGGAGTCCCATCGACAGTTTAAATCAGCCCCAGCATTTT. Translated: CAWSPIDSLNQPQHF.

J is TRBJ2-1 and V is TRBV5-1, with D unresolved. This CDR3 contains 15 residues. Germline CDR1 and CDR2: SGHRS and YFSETQ. The germline V and J ends were trimmed by 0 bases and 4 bases, with 11 bases remaining between them. The CDR3 loop is CASSLGLVSYNEQFF. CDR3 sequence (DNA): TGCGCCAGCAGCTTGGGGCTAGTCTCTTACAATGAGCAGTTCTTC.